This T cell receptor beta chain was found in a study of shared clonotypes between healthy human individuals. The method was immunoSEQ multiplex PCR; TCRdb's version includes in-frame clones alone and lacks a portion of them. The profile covers about a million clones, with 70% to 80% appearing a single time and about 1.5% taken by the ten largest. Splitting of CD4+ cells produced CD45RA+ naive and CD45RA-negative memory subsets. Study conclusions and caveats: Clonotypes shared by all four sorted-subset donors had higher generation probabilities than non-shared clonotypes. The study's rarefaction showed incomplete sorted-subset sequencing despite large depth. Researchers found naive subsets generally carried larger estimated richness than memory subsets.

This clone was recorded many times. Its antigen is not identified. CDR1 GTSNPN and CDR2 SVGIG come from the germline V gene (reference sequence). The CDR3 loop spans 13 amino acids. Trimming removed 0 bases from V and 4 bases from J, with 10 bases in between. The chain joins TRBV30 to TRBJ2-7; D is perhaps TRBD2 (5 bases). This TCR derives from a man between 18 and 35 years old in good health. What was sequenced was memory CD4+ T cells sorted from blood. Subset in this sample: CD45RA-negative fraction. The CDR3: CAWSVGRGYEQYF. CDR3 sequence (DNA): TGTGCCTGGAGTGTAGGGCGAGGGTACGAGCAGTACTTC.